The clone carrying this T cell receptor (beta chain) was recorded at least ten times. Its specificity is not known. The data originate from a study of T cells after yellow fever vaccination. Study-level information: Libraries from low-cell-number fractions were prepared with the SMART-Seq v4 Ultra Low Input RNA kit.

Study outcomes and limitations: At under 98% for CD4 and 75% to 90% for CD8, most primary-vaccination clones showed up again after the booster. Across the CD4 and CD8 compartments, a small share of clonotypes was present in both. It was the secondary response that reached its peak faster, day 5 versus 15, but it was weaker.

TCRdb independently ran MiXCR on the 5' RACE reads; one entry per CDR3 protein. Of some 390,000 distinct CDR3 sequences in the sample, around a sixth were seen once. This specimen was PBMCs, taken before the yellow fever booster vaccination. This TCR came from a man between 18 and 35 years old who received the YFV17D yellow fever vaccine.

The CDR3: CASSPIPGQGGYGYTF. CDR3 DNA sequence: TGTGCCAGCAGCCCAATCCCGGGACAGGGAGGCTATGGCTACACCTTC. The J gene is TRBJ1-2, the V gene TRBV7-2; 9 bases fit TRBD1. This CDR3 contains 16 residues. The junction had 11 bases not matched to a gene; V was cut back by 5 bases and J by 4 bases. Germline V gene data show CDR1 as SGHTA and CDR2 as FQGNSA.